The entry that follows covers one T cell receptor (beta chain) sequence. Its specificity is not known. These data belong to a study of shared clonotypes between healthy human individuals. General observations from the study: Of the naive CD4 clonotypes, about 5.4% were shared across a handful of donors. As a rule, naive subsets had a larger estimated richness than memory subsets.

CD45RO-negative, CCR7-selected cells formed the naive CD8 fraction, which excluded terminally differentiated effector memory CD45RA+ cells. The method was immunoSEQ multiplex PCR; TCRdb's version includes in-frame clones alone and lacks a portion of them. Of around 2,000,000 clones in the sample, about 92% were seen once. Material for sequencing was naive CD8+ T cells from PBMCs. This sequence was found in a man between 18 and 29 years old in good health. Some clones in this sample may be carry-over from other donors' samples.

CDR3 amino acids: CASRPGTGYTDTQYF. The CDR3 nucleotides read TGTGCCAGCAGGCCCGGGACAGGGTACACAGATACGCAGTATTTT. The rearrangement links TRBV6-1 to TRBJ2-3; 9 nucleotides align to TRBD1. This CDR3 is built from 15 residues. J lost 2 bases, V lost 6 bases, and 6 bases had no gene match. CDR1 and CDR2 (germline): MNHNS, SASEGT.